The rows below give T cell receptor beta chains drawn from one sample of a study of CD8 T cells in ankylosing spondylitis. TCRdb itself ran the 5' RACE reads through MiXCR, one entry per CDR3 protein. The table shows roughly 150,000 distinct CDR3 sequences, with 25% to 35% occurring only once. Input material: synovial fluid, either unsorted or a sorted T cell fraction (not recorded which). Source of these receptors: a male donor with ankylosing spondylitis. Each CDR3 is given with its conserved first and last residue. Each record gives: clone size, J gene, V gene, D gene, CDR3 protein, CDR3 DNA. The D gene is left open where the match is weak. A clone size is listed for some rows: how often the clone was seen (once, few, many), or a class if it is expanded.

>NA|TRBJ2-5|TRBV10-3|TRBD2
CAIRGLAQETQYF
TGTGCCATCAGGGGACTAGCTCAAGAGACCCAGTACTTC
>NA|TRBJ1-6|TRBV27|NA
CASRQGLYSPLHF
TGTGCCAGCAGACAGGGACTTTATTCACCCCTCCACTTT
>NA|TRBJ2-7|TRBV28|TRBD1
CASTPRRTGYRYEQYF
TGTGCCAGCACCCCTCGAAGGACAGGGTATCGATACGAGCAGTACTTC
>NA|TRBJ1-2|TRBV11-2|TRBD1
CASSFRDSSNYGYTF
TGTGCCAGCAGCTTCCGGGACAGCTCTAACTATGGCTACACCTTC
>few|TRBJ2-5|TRBV20-1|TRBD1
CSAPWQGARETQYF
TGCAGTGCACCCTGGCAGGGGGCACGGGAGACCCAGTACTTC
>NA|TRBJ2-7|TRBV20-1|TRBD1
CSASLAGQGYEQYF
TGCAGTGCTAGTCTCGCGGGACAGGGATACGAGCAGTACTTC
>NA|TRBJ1-1|TRBV28|NA
CASSSRGRGGTEAFF
TGTGCCAGCAGCTCCCGGGGGAGGGGGGGTACTGAAGCTTTCTTT
>NA|TRBJ2-2|TRBV5-1|NA
CASSLGPPGRDRPLTGELFF
TGCGCCAGCAGCTTGGGCCCTCCAGGGAGGGACAGACCGCTCACCGGGGAGCTGTTTTTT
>NA|TRBJ1-6|TRBV6-6|NA
CASSTQDYSPLHF
TGTGCCAGCAGCACGCAGGATTATTCACCCCTCCACTTT
>many|TRBJ2-7|TRBV2|TRBD2
CASSEDLSGSYEQYF
TGTGCCAGCAGTGAAGATCTTAGCGGGTCCTACGAGCAGTACTTC
>NA|TRBJ1-1|TRBV10-3|NA
CAIAEQGANTEAFF
TGTGCCATCGCCGAACAAGGCGCGAACACTGAAGCTTTCTTT
>many|TRBJ1-3|TRBV28|NA
CASSLLDTIYF
TGTGCCAGCAGTTTATTGGACACCATATATTTT
>few|TRBJ1-1|TRBV7-2|NA
CASREGRTNTEAFF
TGTGCCAGCAGGGAGGGACGGACGAACACTGAAGCTTTCTTT
>NA|TRBJ1-1|TRBV4-3|NA
CASSQEWTQVQMNTEAFF
TGCGCCAGCAGCCAAGAGTGGACGCAGGTCCAAATGAACACTGAAGCTTTCTTT
>medium-sized|TRBJ2-7|TRBV10-2|NA
CASSFSGSYEQYF
TGCGCCAGTAGTTTTAGCGGCTCCTACGAGCAGTACTTC
>NA|TRBJ1-1|TRBV28|NA
CASSFTGNEAFF
TGTGCCAGCAGTTTCACAGGGAATGAAGCTTTCTTT